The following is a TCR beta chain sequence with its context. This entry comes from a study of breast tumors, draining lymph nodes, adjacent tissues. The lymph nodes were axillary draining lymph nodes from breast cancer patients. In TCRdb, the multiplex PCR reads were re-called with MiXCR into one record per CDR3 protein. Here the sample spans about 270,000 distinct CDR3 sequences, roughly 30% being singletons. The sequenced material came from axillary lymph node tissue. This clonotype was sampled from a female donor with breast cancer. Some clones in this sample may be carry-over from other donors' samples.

CDR3 region: CASTQGRRVEFQETQYF. CDR3 nucleotides: TGTGCCAGCACCCAGGGAAGGCGGGTTGAATTCCAAGAGACCCAGTACTTC. The genes are TRBV7-6 and TRBJ2-5; D possibly matches TRBD1 or TRBD2 (5 bases each). The germline V and J ends were trimmed by 7 bases and 1 base, with 22 bases remaining between them. The germline V gene encodes CDR1 SGHVS and CDR2 FNYEAQ. The CDR3 has 17 residues.